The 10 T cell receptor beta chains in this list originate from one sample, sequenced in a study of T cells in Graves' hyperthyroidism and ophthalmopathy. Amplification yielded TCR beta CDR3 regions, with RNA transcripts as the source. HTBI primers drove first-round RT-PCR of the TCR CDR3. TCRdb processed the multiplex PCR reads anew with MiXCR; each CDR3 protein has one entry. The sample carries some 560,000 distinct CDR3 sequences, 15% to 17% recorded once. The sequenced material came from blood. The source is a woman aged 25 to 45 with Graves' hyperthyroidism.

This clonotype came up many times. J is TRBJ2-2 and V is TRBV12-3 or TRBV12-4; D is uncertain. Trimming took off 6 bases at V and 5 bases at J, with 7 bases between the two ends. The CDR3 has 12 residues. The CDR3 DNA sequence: TGTGCCAGCAGCCCCGAGACCGGGGAGCTGTTTTTT. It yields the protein CASSPETGELFF.

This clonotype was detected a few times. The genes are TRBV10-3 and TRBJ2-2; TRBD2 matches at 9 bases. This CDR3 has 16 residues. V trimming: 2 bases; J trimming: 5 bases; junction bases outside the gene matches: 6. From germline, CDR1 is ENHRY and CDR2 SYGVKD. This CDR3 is CAISEGSGSITGELFF. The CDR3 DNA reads TGTGCCATCAGTGAGGGTAGCGGGAGTATTACCGGGGAGCTGTTTTTT.

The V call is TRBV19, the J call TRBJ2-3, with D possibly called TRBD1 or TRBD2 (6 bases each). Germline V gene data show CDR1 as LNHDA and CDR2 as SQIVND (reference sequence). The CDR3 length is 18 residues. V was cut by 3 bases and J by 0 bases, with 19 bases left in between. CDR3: CASSIIYRGGPSTDTQYF. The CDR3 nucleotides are TGTGCCAGTAGTATTATTTATCGTGGGGGGCCTAGCACAGATACGCAGTATTTT.

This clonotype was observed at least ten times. DNA for the CDR3: TGTGCCAGTAGTAAAGGGACTAGCGGGGCCTACGAGCAGTACTTC. It codes for CASSKGTSGAYEQYF. The rearrangement uses TRBV19 and TRBJ2-7; 13 bases agree with TRBD2. The CDR3 is 15 residues long. Germline assignment: CDR1 LNHDA and CDR2 SQIVND (reference sequence). The V gene end was trimmed by 4 bases and the J gene end by 2 bases; junction bases not matched to a gene: 2.

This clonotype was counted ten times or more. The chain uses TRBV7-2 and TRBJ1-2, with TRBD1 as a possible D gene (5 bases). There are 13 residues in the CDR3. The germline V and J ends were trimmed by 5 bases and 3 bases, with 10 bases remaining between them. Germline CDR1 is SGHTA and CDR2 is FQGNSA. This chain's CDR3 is CASSVQEHYGYTF. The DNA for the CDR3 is TGTGCCAGCAGCGTACAGGAACACTATGGCTACACCTTC. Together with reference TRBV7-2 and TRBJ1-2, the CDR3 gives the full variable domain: GAGVSQSPSNKVTEKGKDVELRCDPISGHTALYWYRQSLGQGLEFLIYFQGNSAPDKSGLPSDRFSAERTGGSVSTLTIQRTQQEDSAVYLCASSVQEHYGYTFGSGTRLTVV.

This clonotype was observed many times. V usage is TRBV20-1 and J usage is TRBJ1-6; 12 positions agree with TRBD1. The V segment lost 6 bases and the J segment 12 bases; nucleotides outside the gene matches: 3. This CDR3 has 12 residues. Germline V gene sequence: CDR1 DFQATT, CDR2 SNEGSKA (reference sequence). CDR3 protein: CSARDRGLPLHF. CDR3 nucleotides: TGCAGTGCAAGGGACAGGGGGCTACCCCTCCACTTT.

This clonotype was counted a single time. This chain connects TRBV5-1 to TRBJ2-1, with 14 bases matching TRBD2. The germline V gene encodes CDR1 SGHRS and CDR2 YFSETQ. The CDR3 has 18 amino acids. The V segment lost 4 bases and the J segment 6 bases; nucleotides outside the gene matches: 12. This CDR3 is CASSPPGTSGSAINEQFF. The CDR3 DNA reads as TGCGCCAGCAGCCCGCCCGGGACTAGCGGGAGTGCTATCAATGAGCAGTTCTTC. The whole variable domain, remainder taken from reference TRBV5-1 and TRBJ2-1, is KAGVTQTPRYLIKTRGQQVTLSCSPISGHRSVSWYQQTPGQGLQFLFEYFSETQRNKGNFPGRFSGRQFSNSRSEMNVSTLELGDSALYLCASSPPGTSGSAINEQFFGPGTRLTVL.

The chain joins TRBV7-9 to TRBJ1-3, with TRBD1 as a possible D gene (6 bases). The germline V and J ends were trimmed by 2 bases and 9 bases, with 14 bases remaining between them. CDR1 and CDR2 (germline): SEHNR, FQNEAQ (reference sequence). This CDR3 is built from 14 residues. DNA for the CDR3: TGTGCCAGCAGCTTACAGGGGCTTCAGGGCACCATATATTTT. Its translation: CASSLQGLQGTIYF.

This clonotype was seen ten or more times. CDR3 residues: CSASVLAGKLFTGELFF. The DNA of the CDR3 is TGCAGTGCTAGTGTACTAGCGGGAAAGTTGTTTACCGGGGAGCTGTTTTTT. V and J are TRBV20-1 and TRBJ2-2; TRBD2 agrees at 10 bases. The J segment lost 5 bases and the V segment lost 3 bases, leaving 12 bases of the junction unmatched. Germline assignment: CDR1 DFQATT and CDR2 SNEGSKA (reference sequence). The CDR3 contains 17 residues.

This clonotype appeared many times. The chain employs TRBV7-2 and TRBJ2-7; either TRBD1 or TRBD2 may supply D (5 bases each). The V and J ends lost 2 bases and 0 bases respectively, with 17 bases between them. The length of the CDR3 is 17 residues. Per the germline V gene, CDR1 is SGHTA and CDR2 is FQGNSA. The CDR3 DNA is TGTGCCAGCAGCTTACTTGGGGACGAGCGGAACTCCTACGAGCAGTACTTC. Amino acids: CASSLLGDERNSYEQYF.